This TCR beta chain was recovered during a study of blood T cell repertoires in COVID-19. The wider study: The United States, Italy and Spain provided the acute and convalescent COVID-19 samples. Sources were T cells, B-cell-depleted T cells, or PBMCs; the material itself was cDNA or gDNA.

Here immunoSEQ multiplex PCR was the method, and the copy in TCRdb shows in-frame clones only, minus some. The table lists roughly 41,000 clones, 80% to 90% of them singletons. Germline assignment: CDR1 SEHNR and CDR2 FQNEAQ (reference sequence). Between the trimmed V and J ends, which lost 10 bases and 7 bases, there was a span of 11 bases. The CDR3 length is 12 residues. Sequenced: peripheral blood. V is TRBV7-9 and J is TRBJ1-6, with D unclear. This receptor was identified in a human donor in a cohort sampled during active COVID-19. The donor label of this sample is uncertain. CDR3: CAITSGNSPLHF. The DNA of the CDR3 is TGTGCCATTACGTCGGGGAATTCACCCCTCCACTTT.